These 20 T cell receptor beta chains share one sample of origin, sequenced in a study of response to subunit inactivated influenza vaccine. TCRdb itself ran the RT-PCR reads through MiXCR, one entry per CDR3 protein. This sample has roughly 500,000 distinct CDR3 sequences, with under 30% found just once. This sample was also put to use in a study of T cells expressing NK-cell markers. As reported in that work: The authors made TCR beta cDNA libraries by 5'RACE template switching. This switching added a universal primer site and UMIs.

The input for sequencing was CD4+ T cells sorted from PBMCs, taken approximately 13 days after vaccination. The receptors originated from a man aged 50 or older who received an inactivated influenza vaccine.

For this clonotype: With a much larger clone just one base away, this may be a read error. The gene calls are TRBV29-1 and TRBJ2-1; no reliable D call. Germline V gene data show CDR1 as SQVTM and CDR2 as ANQGSEA. There are 11 residues in the CDR3. Deletions cut 6 bases from V and 9 bases from J, with 12 bases between. CDR3 in DNA: TGCAGCGTCGTCAGTAAAACTGAGCAGTTCTTC. Its translation: CSVVSKTEQFF.

The chain couples TRBV7-2 to TRBJ2-5; D unresolved. Germline assignment: CDR1 SGHTA and CDR2 FQGNSA. With 5 bases removed from V and 5 bases from J, the gap between germline ends came to 12 bases. This CDR3 is built from 13 residues. The CDR3 here is CASSLSSDETQYF. In DNA, the CDR3 is TGTGCCAGCAGCCTCTCTTCTGACGAGACCCAGTACTTC.

This clonotype was counted only a few times. The J gene is TRBJ2-1, the V gene TRBV25-1; D might be TRBD2 (5 bases). The CDR3 length is 15 residues. Germline CDR1 reads MGHDK; CDR2 reads SYGVNS. The ends were cut back, 3 bases at V and 1 base at J, with 10 bases in the middle. The CDR3 protein is CASSDRDLSYNEQFF. CDR3 DNA: TGTGCCAGCAGTGACCGGGATTTATCCTACAATGAGCAGTTCTTC.

This clonotype has a handful of counts. The chain is built from TRBV6-2 or TRBV6-3 and TRBJ2-3; D is ambiguous. V gave up 10 bases and J gave up 0 bases, with 14 bases separating them. The CDR3 totals 14 residues. Germline lookup yields CDR1 MNHEY and CDR2 SVGEGT. CDR3: CATEHRTSTDTQYF. CDR3 DNA: TGTGCCACCGAGCACCGTACAAGCACAGATACGCAGTATTTT.

In this sample, this clonotype turned up a few times. V usage is TRBV27 and J usage is TRBJ1-6; tentative D call: TRBD1 (6 bases). This CDR3 is built from 14 residues. V lost 5 bases to trimming and J lost 7 bases, with 12 bases between them. Germline CDR1 reads MNHEY; CDR2 reads SMNVEV (reference sequence). The CDR3 DNA sequence: TGTGCCAGCAGTATCGGGACAAGGAATTCACCCCTCCACTTT. Amino acids: CASSIGTRNSPLHF.

The chain recombines TRBV20-1 with TRBJ1-1; D gene ambiguous. The CDR3 runs 15 residues. The V and J ends lost 6 bases and 1 base respectively, with 18 bases between them. Per germline, CDR1 DFQATT and CDR2 SNEGSKA (reference sequence). DNA for the CDR3: TGCAGTGCCCCACCCTATGCCAGAAGGAACACTGAAGCTTTCTTT. Translation gives CSAPPYARRNTEAFF.

V is TRBV20-1 and J is TRBJ2-7; 12 bases map to TRBD1. Germline values: CDR1 DFQATT, CDR2 SNEGSKA (reference sequence). The CDR3 contains 15 residues. The trim removed 0 bases at V and 5 bases at J, leaving 5 bases unmatched. CDR3 DNA sequence: TGCAGTGCTAGAGAAGGGACAGGGGGCTTCAACGAGCAGTACTTC. Translated, it gives CSAREGTGGFNEQYF.

The gene calls are TRBV12-3 or TRBV12-4 and TRBJ2-3, with 15 bases aligning to TRBD2. With 1 base clipped from V and 3 bases from J, the junction kept 5 bases outside the gene matches. This CDR3 comprises 18 residues. Here the CDR3 DNA reads TGTGCCAGCAGTTTAGTTGGGACTAGCGGGGGGTGGACAGATACGCAGTATTTT. The encoded protein is CASSLVGTSGGWTDTQYF.

The sample holds a few counts of this clonotype. This sequence joins TRBV20-1 and TRBJ2-1; 9 bases are a match to TRBD2. Germline V lookup: CDR1 DFQATT, CDR2 SNEGSKA (reference sequence). Trimming removed 3 bases from V and 0 bases from J; junction bases left unmatched: 15. The CDR3 contains 19 residues. The CDR3 nucleotides are TGCAGTGCTAGCCAAGATTCGACTAGCGGATGGCACTCCTACAATGAGCAGTTCTTC. Translated: CSASQDSTSGWHSYNEQFF.

The rearrangement links TRBV27 to TRBJ2-2; 8 bases are shared with TRBD1. Trimming removed 6 bases from V and 5 bases from J; junction bases left unmatched: 11. Germline lookup yields CDR1 MNHEY and CDR2 SMNVEV (reference sequence). The CDR3 loop spans 16 amino acids. The CDR3 coding sequence is TGTGCCAGCAGACGGGTGTCAGGGGGCGTTACCGGGGAGCTGTTTTTT. This codes for CASRRVSGGVTGELFF.

This chain joins TRBV24-1 and TRBJ2-3, with 10 bases matching TRBD1. The length of the CDR3 is 16 residues. CDR1 and CDR2 (germline): KGHDR, SFDVKD. V shed 4 bases, J shed 6 bases, and the junction held 9 bases outside the gene matches. CDR3 residues: CATSDPTGGNVDTQYF. In DNA, the CDR3 is TGTGCCACCAGTGACCCGACAGGGGGCAATGTCGATACGCAGTATTTT.

This clonotype turned up a few times. V is TRBV14 and J is TRBJ2-3; D not certain. This CDR3 comprises 16 residues. Germline CDR1 reads SGHDN; CDR2 reads FVKESK. Deletions cut 1 base from V and 2 bases from J, with 13 bases between. CDR3 nucleotides: TGTGCCAGCAGCCAAGGTTACGGCAGGTCCACAGATACGCAGTATTTT. This encodes CASSQGYGRSTDTQYF.

This chain joins TRBV6-5 and TRBJ2-7; D remains ambiguous. Trimming took 4 bases from V and 2 from J, leaving 9 bases between them. The CDR3 runs to 13 residues. Germline loops: CDR1 MNHEY, CDR2 SVGAGI. In DNA form, the CDR3 reads TGTGCCAGCAGTTTACGGGTCGCCTACGAGCAGTACTTC. Translated: CASSLRVAYEQYF.

The sample holds a few counts of this clonotype. The gene calls are TRBV7-2 and TRBJ1-6, with 9 bases aligning to TRBD1. Trimming took 5 bases from V and 8 from J; bases not matched to a gene: 7. This CDR3 comprises 15 residues. Germline V gene lookup returns CDR1 SGHTA and CDR2 FQGNSA. In DNA, the CDR3 is TGTGCCAGCAGCCAAACCGGGACAGGGTATTCACCCCTCCACTTT. It yields the protein CASSQTGTGYSPLHF.

In its sample, this clonotype was seen many times. V gene TRBV7-2 combines with J gene TRBJ2-2; D ambiguous. Germline V gene data show CDR1 as SGHTA and CDR2 as FQGNSA. Trimming took off 1 base at V and 6 bases at J, with 3 bases between the two ends. This CDR3 contains 12 residues. The CDR3: CASSLEAGELFF. CDR3 coding DNA: TGTGCCAGCAGCTTAGAGGCCGGGGAGCTGTTTTTT.

This chain links TRBV11-2 with TRBJ2-5; 9 nucleotides align to TRBD1. CDR3 length: 14 residues. In germline, CDR1 is SGHAT, CDR2 FQNNGV. J gave up 7 bases and V 0 bases, and 3 bases lay outside the gene matches. CDR3 in amino acids: CASSLEGQGRTQYF. CDR3 bases: TGTGCCAGCAGCTTAGAGGGACAGGGAAGGACCCAGTACTTC. Combining the CDR3 with reference TRBV11-2 and TRBJ2-5 gives the whole variable domain EAGVAQSPRYKIIEKRQSVAFWCNPISGHATLYWYQQILGQGPKLLIQFQNNGVVDDSQLPKDRFSAERLKGVDSTLKIQPAKLEDSAVYLCASSLEGQGRTQYFGPGTRLLVL.

This clonotype came up a few times. This rearrangement joins TRBV24-1 to TRBJ2-3, with TRBD1 as a possible D gene (5 bases). The germline gives CDR1 KGHDR, CDR2 SFDVKD. V lost 3 bases to trimming and J lost 5 bases, with 8 bases between them. The CDR3 totals 13 residues. CDR3 residues: CATSDGRGDTQYF. The CDR3 DNA reads TGTGCCACCAGTGATGGAAGGGGAGATACGCAGTATTTT.

This clonotype counts as medium-sized. J is TRBJ2-5 and V is TRBV20-1, with TRBD2 matching 10 bases. Germline CDR1 DFQATT, CDR2 SNEGSKA (reference sequence). The CDR3 covers 15 residues. With V trimmed by 4 bases and J by 4 bases, 9 bases remained unmatched. The CDR3 reads CSAKGGSGRLETQYF. The CDR3 region has the DNA TGCAGTGCTAAGGGTGGTAGCGGGAGGTTAGAGACCCAGTACTTC.

CDR3 sequence: CSARGGSLLYEQYF. In DNA, the CDR3 is TGCAGTGCTAGAGGGGGTAGTCTACTTTACGAGCAGTACTTC. The rearrangement uses TRBV20-1 and TRBJ2-7; no clear D. The germline V gene has CDR1 DFQATT and CDR2 SNEGSKA (reference sequence). The CDR3 covers 14 residues. V dropped 1 base and J dropped 4 bases, with 14 bases sitting between them.

This clonotype occurred many times. The chain is built from TRBV20-1 and TRBJ2-7; the D gene is possibly TRBD2 (6 bases). V was pared by 4 bases and J by 5 bases, with 18 bases between. CDR3 length: 14 residues. Looked up from germline, CDR1 is DFQATT and CDR2 is SNEGSKA (reference sequence). CDR3 sequence reads: CSATPAGRWNEQYF. The CDR3 DNA follows: TGCAGTGCTACCCCGGCAGGGAGGTGGAACGAGCAGTACTTC.